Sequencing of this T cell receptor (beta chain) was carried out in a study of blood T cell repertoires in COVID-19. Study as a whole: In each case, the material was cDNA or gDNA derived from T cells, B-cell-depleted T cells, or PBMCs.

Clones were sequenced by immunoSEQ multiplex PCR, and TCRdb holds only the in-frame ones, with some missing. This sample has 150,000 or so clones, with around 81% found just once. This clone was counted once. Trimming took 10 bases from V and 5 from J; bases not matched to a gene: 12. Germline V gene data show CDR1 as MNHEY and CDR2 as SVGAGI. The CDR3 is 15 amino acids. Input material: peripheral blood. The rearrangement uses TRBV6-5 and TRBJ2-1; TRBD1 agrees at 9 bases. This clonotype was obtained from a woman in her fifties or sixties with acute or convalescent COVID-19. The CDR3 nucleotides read TGTGCCACCTCCACCGGGACAGGGAACCACAATGAGCAGTTCTTC. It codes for CATSTGTGNHNEQFF.